This record concerns one T cell receptor (beta chain) sequence. Per germline, CDR1 SGHDN and CDR2 FVKESK. CDR3 length equals 19 residues. V was shortened by 0 bases and J by 4 bases, with 24 bases between the two germline ends. Profiled with immunoSEQ multiplex PCR; TCRdb holds only in-frame clones, not every one. The sample shows over a million clones, 98% of them seen only once. This sample is drawn from a study of shared clonotypes between healthy human individuals. J is TRBJ2-5 and V is TRBV14, with D possibly TRBD2 on 6 matching bases. This TCR derives from a man between 25 and 39 years old in good health. Sequencing was performed on naive CD4+ T cells sorted from blood. The subset is: CD45RA+ positively selected. This chain's CDR3 is CASSQDFSGLRARGETQYF. CDR3 coding DNA: TGTGCCAGCAGCCAAGACTTCTCGGGACTCAGGGCGAGGGGAGAGACCCAGTACTTC.